These T cell receptor beta chains were read from a single sample in a study of blood T cell repertoires in COVID-19. TCRdb's table, derived via immunoSEQ multiplex PCR, lists solely in-frame clones and lacks some. The table lists roughly 27,000 clones, about 76% of them singletons. Sequencing was carried out using peripheral blood. All receptors derive from a man older than 75 with active or convalescent COVID-19. Both conserved end residues are part of each CDR3. Fields, in order: CDR3 DNA, CDR3 protein, J gene, clone size, D gene, V gene. The D gene is left open where the match is weak. Part of the rows lack a size; the others show once, few, many or a class for expanded clones.

DNA: TGTGCCAGTAGTATAGCTCAGGGTCGATCCTACGAGCAGTACTTC; CDR3: CASSIAQGRSYEQYF; J: TRBJ2-7; size: .; D: .; V: TRBV19
DNA: TGTGCCACCGGGCGGGGGCCCAACACAGATACGCAGTATTTT; CDR3: CATGRGPNTDTQYF; J: TRBJ2-3; size: once; D: .; V: TRBV7-6
DNA: TGTGCCAGCAGCTCTCTAGCGACGGACGCTAACTATGGCTACACCTTC; CDR3: CASSSLATDANYGYTF; J: TRBJ1-2; size: .; D: .; V: TRBV5-4
DNA: TGCGCCAGCAGCCAAGATTGGACTCAACAAGAGACCCAGTACTTC; CDR3: CASSQDWTQQETQYF; J: TRBJ2-5; size: .; D: .; V: TRBV4-3
DNA: TGTGCCAGCAGCCAAGATCTAGGAAAGCGTAAGCAGTTCTTC; CDR3: CASSQDLGKRKQFF; J: TRBJ2-1; size: .; D: .; V: TRBV3-1/TRBV3-2
DNA: TGTGCCAGCAGCTTAAGCCTCACTAGTGACGAGCAGTACTTC; CDR3: CASSLSLTSDEQYF; J: TRBJ2-7; size: few; D: .; V: TRBV11-3
DNA: TGTGCCAGCAGCTTAGGATCTCGCGGGTACAATGAAAAACTGTTTTTT; CDR3: CASSLGSRGYNEKLFF; J: TRBJ1-4; size: .; D: .; V: TRBV7-2
DNA: TGTGCCAGCAGCCCGAGGAGTGGCGGGCCTAGCACAGATACGCAGTATTTT; CDR3: CASSPRSGGPSTDTQYF; J: TRBJ2-3; size: .; D: .; V: TRBV9
DNA: TGTGCCAGCAGCGTAGGGTCCGGGGGAGCTAATGAAAAACTGTTTTTT; CDR3: CASSVGSGGANEKLFF; J: TRBJ1-4; size: .; D: .; V: TRBV9
DNA: TGTGCCAGCAGCAAAGGGACAGATCAAGAGACCCAGTACTTC; CDR3: CASSKGTDQETQYF; J: TRBJ2-5; size: .; D: TRBD1; V: TRBV5-4
DNA: TGTGCCAGCAGCCAATTACTGAGTCAGCCCCAGCATTTT; CDR3: CASSQLLSQPQHF; J: TRBJ1-5; size: .; D: .; V: TRBV3-1/TRBV3-2
DNA: TGCGCCAGCAGTTCAGGGGAGACCCAGTACTTC; CDR3: CASSSGETQYF; J: TRBJ2-5; size: .; D: .; V: TRBV5-1
DNA: TGCGCCAGCAGCCAAGATCCCACTAGCGGGTTGTACGAGCAGTACTTC; CDR3: CASSQDPTSGLYEQYF; J: TRBJ2-7; size: .; D: TRBD2; V: TRBV4-1
DNA: TGTGCCAGCAGCTTCCTAGCGAAGTCCTACAATGAGCAGTTCTTC; CDR3: CASSFLAKSYNEQFF; J: TRBJ2-1; size: .; D: .; V: TRBV7-6
DNA: TGTGCCAGCTCACCAACGCAGGGGGTATACGAGCAGTACTTC; CDR3: CASSPTQGVYEQYF; J: TRBJ2-7; size: .; D: TRBD1; V: TRBV18
DNA: TGTGCCAGTAGTATAGATCTCCGGACAGGGGGCTTCTATGGCTACACCTTC; CDR3: CASSIDLRTGGFYGYTF; J: TRBJ1-2; size: .; D: TRBD1; V: TRBV19
DNA: TGTGCCAGCAGTGCACAGGGAATCATGAATGAGCAGTTCTTC; CDR3: CASSAQGIMNEQFF; J: TRBJ2-1; size: .; D: .; V: TRBV6-4
DNA: TGTGCCAGTAGTAATCTAGCGGGAAACACCGGGGAGCTGTTTTTT; CDR3: CASSNLAGNTGELFF; J: TRBJ2-2; size: .; D: TRBD2; V: TRBV19
DNA: TGCAGCGTTGACGCGACAGGAAACACTGAAGCTTTCTTT; CDR3: CSVDATGNTEAFF; J: TRBJ1-1; size: .; D: .; V: TRBV29-1
DNA: TGTGCCGGGCCCTCTGGGGAGGACAAAAGTGGCTACACCTTC; CDR3: CAGPSGEDKSGYTF; J: TRBJ1-2; size: .; D: .; V: TRBV9
DNA: TGTGCCAGCAGCCAAGCCAGGGATAATTCACCCCTCCACTTT; CDR3: CASSQARDNSPLHF; J: TRBJ1-6; size: once; D: .; V: TRBV3-1/TRBV3-2
DNA: TGCAGTTTCAGGGAGGACTTTAATCAGCCCCAGCATTTT; CDR3: CSFREDFNQPQHF; J: TRBJ1-5; size: .; D: .; V: TRBV29-1
DNA: TGTGCCAGTAGTTGGGACAGGGGCACTGAAGCTTTCTTT; CDR3: CASSWDRGTEAFF; J: TRBJ1-1; size: .; D: TRBD1; V: TRBV19
DNA: TGTGCCAGCTCACAATACCGGGACAGGGGGGTCAATGAGCAGTTCTTC; CDR3: CASSQYRDRGVNEQFF; J: TRBJ2-1; size: .; D: TRBD1; V: TRBV18
DNA: TGTGCCAGCAGTTACCGACAGGGCCAGGAGACCCAGTACTTC; CDR3: CASSYRQGQETQYF; J: TRBJ2-5; size: .; D: TRBD1; V: TRBV6-5
DNA: TGTGCCAGCAGCTTGGTCAGAGGGAACACTGAAGCTTTCTTT; CDR3: CASSLVRGNTEAFF; J: TRBJ1-1; size: once; D: .; V: TRBV5-4
DNA: TGTGCCAGCAGCGTTAGCGGGGGGGCCGGAGAGACCCAGTACTTC; CDR3: CASSVSGGAGETQYF; J: TRBJ2-5; size: .; D: TRBD2; V: TRBV11-2
DNA: TGTGCCAGCAGCCCCGATTCCGACAGGAAGAGCAATCAGCCCCAGCATTTT; CDR3: CASSPDSDRKSNQPQHF; J: TRBJ1-5; size: .; D: .; V: TRBV6-4
DNA: TGTGCCAGCAGCTTGGTTCCGACAGGGGTCACAGATACGCAGTATTTT; CDR3: CASSLVPTGVTDTQYF; J: TRBJ2-3; size: .; D: TRBD1; V: TRBV5-6
DNA: TGTGCCAGCAGCTGGGCACAGTCTCCGAACACTGAAGCTTTCTTT; CDR3: CASSWAQSPNTEAFF; J: TRBJ1-1; size: once; D: .; V: TRBV11-2
DNA: TGCAGTGCTGGGAGGGCCGGTACGCAGTATTTT; CDR3: CSAGRAGTQYF; J: TRBJ2-3; size: .; D: TRBD2; V: TRBV20-1
DNA: TGTGCCAGCTCGTACCGGGACAGGGTTTACACCGGGGAGCTGTTTTTT; CDR3: CASSYRDRVYTGELFF; J: TRBJ2-2; size: .; D: TRBD1; V: TRBV28
DNA: TGTGCCAGCTCACCAAGCGCGACCACCTACAATGAGCAGTTCTTC; CDR3: CASSPSATTYNEQFF; J: TRBJ2-1; size: .; D: .; V: TRBV18
DNA: TGTGCCAGCAGTGAAACCGTTCTGGGGGGGTCCCACACCATATATTTT; CDR3: CASSETVLGGSHTIYF; J: TRBJ1-3; size: .; D: .; V: TRBV25-1
DNA: TGTGCCAGCAGCTCCGGGGGTTCCGCGGATACGCAGTATTTT; CDR3: CASSSGGSADTQYF; J: TRBJ2-3; size: .; D: .; V: TRBV11-2
DNA: TGTGCCAGCAGCGTACAAACTGGAAACACCATATATTTT; CDR3: CASSVQTGNTIYF; J: TRBJ1-3; size: .; D: .; V: TRBV9
DNA: TGTGCCAGCTCACCGGACAGGGAGAGGACTGAAGCTTTCTTT; CDR3: CASSPDRERTEAFF; J: TRBJ1-1; size: .; D: TRBD1; V: TRBV18
DNA: TGCGCCAGCAGCCAAGCCCATTCACTAGCGAACAATGAGCAGTTCTTC; CDR3: CASSQAHSLANNEQFF; J: TRBJ2-1; size: few; D: TRBD2; V: TRBV4-3
DNA: TGTGCCAGCAGCCCCCAACTAGCGGGGGGAGCAGATACGCAGTATTTT; CDR3: CASSPQLAGGADTQYF; J: TRBJ2-3; size: .; D: TRBD2; V: TRBV6-4
DNA: TGTGCCACCAGCATTCGAGGGGGCCGGTACGAGCAGTACTTC; CDR3: CATSIRGGRYEQYF; J: TRBJ2-7; size: .; D: TRBD1; V: TRBV15
DNA: TGTGCCATCAGTGAGGACACGTCCTACGAGCAGTACTTC; CDR3: CAISEDTSYEQYF; J: TRBJ2-7; size: .; D: .; V: TRBV10-3
DNA: TGTGCCAGCAGCTTAGATAGGGGGCCAGAGCAGTTCTTC; CDR3: CASSLDRGPEQFF; J: TRBJ2-1; size: .; D: TRBD1; V: TRBV11-2
DNA: TGTGCCAGCAGCGCTACAGGGGGCGCTTACAATGAGCAGTTCTTC; CDR3: CASSATGGAYNEQFF; J: TRBJ2-1; size: few; D: TRBD1; V: TRBV9
DNA: TGTGCCACCAGTCCTACAGGGAACACAGATACGCAGTATTTT; CDR3: CATSPTGNTDTQYF; J: TRBJ2-3; size: once; D: .; V: TRBV24-1
DNA: TGTGCCAGTAGTATAGATGGTACAGGGATTTCACCCCTCCACTTT; CDR3: CASSIDGTGISPLHF; J: TRBJ1-6; size: .; D: .; V: TRBV19
DNA: TGTGCCAGCAGCTCAGGGGTTGGAAACACCATATATTTT; CDR3: CASSSGVGNTIYF; J: TRBJ1-3; size: .; D: .; V: TRBV7-2
DNA: TGTGCCAGTAGCCGGGTCACCGGCTCCTACAATGAGCAGTTCTTC; CDR3: CASSRVTGSYNEQFF; J: TRBJ2-1; size: .; D: .; V: TRBV19
DNA: TGTGCCAGCTCTGACCAGGGCAGAGAGACCCAGTACTTC; CDR3: CASSDQGRETQYF; J: TRBJ2-5; size: few; D: .; V: TRBV18
DNA: TGTGCCAGCAGCGTACTGGCGAACACTGAAGCTTTCTTT; CDR3: CASSVLANTEAFF; J: TRBJ1-1; size: few; D: .; V: TRBV9
DNA: TGTGCCACCAGTGAAACCCAGGGGGCTGGAGGCAATCAGCCCCAGCATTTT; CDR3: CATSETQGAGGNQPQHF; J: TRBJ1-5; size: .; D: TRBD1; V: TRBV24-1
DNA: TGTGCCAGCAGCCCTTGGACTAGCGGGAGGGCAGGAGATGAGCAGTTCTTC; CDR3: CASSPWTSGRAGDEQFF; J: TRBJ2-1; size: once; D: TRBD2; V: TRBV5-6
DNA: TGCGCCAGCAGCTTGGATACCTCGGGGAACACTGAAGCTTTCTTT; CDR3: CASSLDTSGNTEAFF; J: TRBJ1-1; size: .; D: .; V: TRBV5-1
DNA: TGTGCCAGCACCCCGGGGACAGGTCATAATGAAAAACTGTTTTTT; CDR3: CASTPGTGHNEKLFF; J: TRBJ1-4; size: .; D: TRBD1; V: TRBV6-5
DNA: TGCAGCGTTGATGACAGGGGAGGCGACGAGCAGTACTTC; CDR3: CSVDDRGGDEQYF; J: TRBJ2-7; size: few; D: TRBD1; V: TRBV29-1
DNA: TGTGCCAGCAGTGACTACGGGACTAGCGGGGGGCCGAACACCGGGGAGCTGTTTTTT; CDR3: CASSDYGTSGGPNTGELFF; J: TRBJ2-2; size: .; D: TRBD2; V: TRBV2
DNA: TGTGCCAGCAGCGTCGGACAGGGTAACACTGAAGCTTTCTTT; CDR3: CASSVGQGNTEAFF; J: TRBJ1-1; size: .; D: TRBD1; V: TRBV5-6
DNA: TGTGCCAGCTCAGCACTAGCGGGGATTTACAATGAGCAGTTCTTC; CDR3: CASSALAGIYNEQFF; J: TRBJ2-1; size: once; D: TRBD2; V: TRBV18
DNA: TGTGCCAGCAGCTTTGATACCGGGACAGGAGTTTTCTTT; CDR3: CASSFDTGTGVFF; J: TRBJ1-1; size: few; D: TRBD1; V: TRBV7-3
DNA: TGCCCCCGCAGCCACGCGGGGGGGGGCTATTATAACTATGGCTACACCTTC; CDR3: CPRSHAGGGYYNYGYTF; J: TRBJ1-2; size: .; D: .; V: TRBV4-1
DNA: TGTGCCAGTAGTACCGGGAGGAACACCGGGGAGCTGTTTTTT; CDR3: CASSTGRNTGELFF; J: TRBJ2-2; size: .; D: .; V: TRBV19